Shown below are 11 T cell receptor beta chains from a single sample sequenced in a study of control samples from healthy donors and cancer patients. This table comes from immunoSEQ multiplex PCR, and its TCRdb copy is limited to in-frame clones, with some not included. This table has 55,000 to 70,000 clones, roughly 90% appearing once. The sequencing input was PBMCs. The receptor set was obtained from a man aged 25-45 years with colorectal cancer.

The chain recombines TRBV19 with TRBJ2-3, with 7 bases identical to TRBD2. This CDR3 contains 14 residues. V dropped 7 bases and J dropped 3; count of bases not matched to a gene: 7. Germline CDR1 is LNHDA and CDR2 is SQIVND (reference sequence). The CDR3 nucleotides read TGTGCCAGTACAGATGTCGGGGGGACAGATACGCAGTATTTT. Translating it yields CASTDVGGTDTQYF.

The V call is TRBV30, the J call TRBJ1-2, with 8 bases that match TRBD1. V trimming: 0 bases; J trimming: 6 bases; junction bases outside the gene matches: 6. Looked up from germline, CDR1 is GTSNPN and CDR2 is SVGIG (reference sequence). The CDR3 has 14 residues. The CDR3 nucleotides are TGTGCCTGGAGTGTTCAGGGGGCGGGGGATGGCTACACCTTC. Amino acid sequence: CAWSVQGAGDGYTF.

This clone was seen just once. The gene calls are TRBV6-2 or TRBV6-3 and TRBJ1-2, with D possibly TRBD1 on 5 matching bases. V lost 5 bases and J lost 9, with 19 bases in between. The CDR3 spans 14 residues. Germline V lookup: CDR1 MNHEY, CDR2 SVGEGT. The DNA of the CDR3 is TGTGCCAGCAGTCCCAACACTCGGGGGGAACGCTACACCTTC. Translated, it gives CASSPNTRGERYTF.

The chain has TRBV29-1 and TRBJ2-1, with 9 bases aligning to TRBD1. The length of the CDR3 is 14 residues. The V gene's germline CDR1 is SQVTM and CDR2 ANQGSEA. CDR3 DNA: TGCAGTGTTCCACGGGACAGGGATATCCGAGCTGAGTTCTTC. Translation: CSVPRDRDIRAEFF.

Details on this clone: The junction does not match germline at one end; this may be a read error. The chain carries TRBV7-2 and TRBJ2-5; perhaps TRBD1 as D (5 bases). There are 14 residues in the CDR3. The germline V gene has CDR1 SGHTA and CDR2 FQGNSA. CDR3 residues: CASSLAQGQGTQYF. The CDR3 region has the DNA TGTGCCAGCAGCTTAGCCCAGGGTCAAGGGACCCAGTACTTC.

This clone was detected only once. The rearrangement uses TRBV5-1 and TRBJ2-7; 8 bases map to TRBD1. This CDR3 is built from 16 residues. Germline V lookup: CDR1 SGHRS, CDR2 YFSETQ. Germline trimming cut 0 bases from V and 4 bases from J; bases unmatched to any gene: 9. The CDR3 sequence: CASSLVGRGQEYEQYF. Written as DNA, the CDR3 is TGCGCCAGCAGCTTGGTGGGCCGGGGACAGGAATACGAGCAGTACTTC.

The chain couples TRBV2 to TRBJ1-5; tentative D call: TRBD1 (6 bases). Germline CDR1 and CDR2: SNHLY and FYNNEI. The CDR3 extends over 13 amino acids. Trimming removed 6 bases at V and 4 bases at J, with 10 bases between. The CDR3 nucleotides read TGTGCCAGCAGGGGGACACTTAATCAGCCCCAGCATTTT. It is translated as CASRGTLNQPQHF.

The chain combines TRBV6-2 or TRBV6-3 with TRBJ2-1; tentatively, D is TRBD1 or TRBD2 (6 bases each). Deletions cut 4 bases from V and 0 bases from J, with 19 bases between. The length of the CDR3 is 18 residues. From germline, CDR1 is MNHEY and CDR2 SVGEGT. CDR3 sequence: CASSLEPGAASSYNEQFF. In DNA, the CDR3 is TGTGCCAGCAGTTTGGAACCGGGGGCAGCGAGCTCCTACAATGAGCAGTTCTTC.

The chain links TRBV27 to TRBJ1-1, with unresolved D. V lost 2 bases to trimming and J lost 5 bases, with 9 bases between them. Germline-derived CDR1 and CDR2 are MNHEY and SMNVEV (reference sequence). This CDR3 is 13 amino acids long. The CDR3 loop reads CASSLGILTEAFF. In nucleotides, the CDR3 is TGTGCCAGCAGTTTAGGCATATTGACTGAAGCTTTCTTT.

V and J are TRBV7-2 and TRBJ1-4; TRBD1 matches at 7 bases. Germline V gives CDR1 SGHTA, CDR2 FQGNSA. V was pared by 2 bases and J by 6 bases, with 9 bases of the junction left unmatched. The CDR3 is 16 residues long. CDR3: CASSLPRGTAYEKLFF. As DNA, the CDR3 is TGTGCCAGCAGCTTACCTCGCGGGACAGCCTATGAAAAACTGTTTTTT.

The chain has TRBV21-1 and TRBJ1-2; the table's D call TRBD1 went unverified against the DNA. TRBV21-1 is flagged as a pseudogene. This CDR3 is built from 17 residues. The CDR3 reads CASCPGPRDRVLHGYTF. DNA for the CDR3: TGTGCCAGCTGTCCAGGTCCCCGGGACAGGGTTTTACATGGCTACACCTTC.